This T cell receptor beta chain is drawn from a study of blood T cells in healthy people across ages. Overall study findings and caveats: Both higher diversity and more naive CD4+ cells marked long-lived donors when set against aged donors.

Through a sample-barcoded 5' primer and a J-beta primer mix, a second PCR was run for roughly 6 to 12 cycles. MiXCR, run by TCRdb on the 5' RACE reads, gives a single entry per CDR3 protein. The profile shows approximately 820,000 distinct CDR3 sequences, roughly 44% of them singletons. A few counts support this clonotype. The antigen is not known. This receptor was identified in a man between 60 and 70 years old in good health. Sample: blood.

The CDR3 spells CASSQVWGAEAFF. The CDR3 bases are TGTGCCAGCAGCCAAGTATGGGGCGCTGAAGCTTTCTTT. This chain connects TRBV3-1 to TRBJ1-1, with D tentatively TRBD1 (5 bases). The V end lost 1 base, the J end lost 6 bases, and 9 bases lay between the germline ends. Germline V lookup: CDR1 LGHDT, CDR2 YNNKEL (reference sequence). CDR3 length: 13 amino acids.